This TCR beta chain was observed in a study of cytomegalovirus exposure and HLA in healthy donors. Germline CDR1 reads SQVTM; CDR2 reads ANQGSEA. The CDR3 runs 12 residues. The ends were cut back, 7 bases at V and 1 base at J, with 10 bases in the middle. Concerning this clone itself: Its antigen is unidentified.

The PCR ran on 60 Vbeta and 13 Jbeta primers. Data came from immunoSEQ multiplex PCR; TCRdb stores just in-frame clones and leaves some out. The repertoire includes fewer than 150,000 clones, about 80% of them detected once, and 30% sits in the top ten. General study findings and limits: Reports showed the classifier diagnosing cytomegalovirus status with high specificity and sensitivity. There was a cluster of highly shared sequence variants that was likely a sequencing artifact. 164 TCR beta chains were listed as cytomegalovirus-associated. Reports state that TCR beta sequences accurately predicted most subjects' HLA-A and HLA-B alleles.

The rearrangement links TRBV29-1 to TRBJ1-1; D possibly corresponds to TRBD1 (5 bases). This clonotype was sampled from a man aged 55 to 69 in good health and CMV-seropositive. Sequenced sample: PBMCs. The CDR3 bases are TGCAGCGCTGGAAGGGGGAACACTGAAGCTTTCTTT. Protein product: CSAGRGNTEAFF.